This T cell receptor beta chain stems from a study of monozygotic twins with inflammatory bowel disease. General study results and limits: TCRbeta inverse Simpson diversity was decreased in IBD patients versus healthy co-twins.

One entry per CDR3 protein, without DNA, is what TCRdb gives after re-calling the 5' RACE reads. This sample's clone table lists 400,000 to 500,000 distinct CDR3 sequences. To note about this clonotype: Its antigen is not identified.

The clonotype originates from a human donor with ulcerative colitis or Crohn's disease, or a healthy co-twin of an affected twin (not recorded which). Sequencing was done on a sample of blood.

CDR3 in amino acids: CAWRGRPDSYNEQFF. The rearrangement links TRBV30 to TRBJ2-1; TCRdb indicates TRBD2, and absent DNA this call remains unverified. CDR1 is GTSNPN and CDR2 is SVGIG in the germline V gene (reference sequence). CDR3 length equals 15 residues.